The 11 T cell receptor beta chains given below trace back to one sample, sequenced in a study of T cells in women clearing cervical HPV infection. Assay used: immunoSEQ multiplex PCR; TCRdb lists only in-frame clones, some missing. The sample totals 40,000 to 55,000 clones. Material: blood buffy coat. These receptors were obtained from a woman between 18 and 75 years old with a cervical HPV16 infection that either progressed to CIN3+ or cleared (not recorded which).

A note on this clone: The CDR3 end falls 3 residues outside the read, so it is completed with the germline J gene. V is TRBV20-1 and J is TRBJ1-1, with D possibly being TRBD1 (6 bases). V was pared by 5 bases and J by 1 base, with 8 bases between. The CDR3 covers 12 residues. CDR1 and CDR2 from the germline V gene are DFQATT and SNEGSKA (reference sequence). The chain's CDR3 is CSAQGQNTEAFF. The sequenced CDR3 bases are TGCAGTGCTCAGGGACAGAACACTGAA.

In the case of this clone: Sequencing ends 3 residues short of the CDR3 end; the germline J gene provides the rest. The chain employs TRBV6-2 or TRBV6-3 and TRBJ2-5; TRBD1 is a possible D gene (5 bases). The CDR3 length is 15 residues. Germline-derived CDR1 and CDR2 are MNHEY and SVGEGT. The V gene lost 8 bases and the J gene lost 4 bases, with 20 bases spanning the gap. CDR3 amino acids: CASGLGQYTRETQYF. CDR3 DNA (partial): TGTGCCAGCGGTCTGGGGCAGTATACCCGAGAGACC.

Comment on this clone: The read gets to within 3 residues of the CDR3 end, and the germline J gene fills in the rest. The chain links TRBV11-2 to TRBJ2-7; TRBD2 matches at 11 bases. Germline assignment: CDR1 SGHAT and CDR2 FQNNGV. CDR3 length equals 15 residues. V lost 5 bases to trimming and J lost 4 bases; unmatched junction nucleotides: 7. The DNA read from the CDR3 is TGTGCCAGCAGCACTATAGCGGGAGGGCCTTACGAG. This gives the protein CASSTIAGGPYE. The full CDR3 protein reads CASSTIAGGPYEQYF.

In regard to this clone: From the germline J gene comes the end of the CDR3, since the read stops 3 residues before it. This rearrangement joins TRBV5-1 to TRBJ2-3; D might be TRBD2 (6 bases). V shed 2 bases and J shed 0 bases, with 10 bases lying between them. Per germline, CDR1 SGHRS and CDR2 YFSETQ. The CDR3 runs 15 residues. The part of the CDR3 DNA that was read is TGCGCCAGCAGCTTAGACGGGACTAGCACAGATACG. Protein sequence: CASSLDGTSTDT. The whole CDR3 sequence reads CASSLDGTSTDTQYF.

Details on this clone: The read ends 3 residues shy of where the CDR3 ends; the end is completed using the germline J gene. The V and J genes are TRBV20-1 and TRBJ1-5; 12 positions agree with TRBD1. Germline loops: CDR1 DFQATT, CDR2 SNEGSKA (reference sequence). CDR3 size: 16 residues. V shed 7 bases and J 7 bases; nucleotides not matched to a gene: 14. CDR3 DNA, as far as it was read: TGCAGTGTAACGATGTCCGGGACAGGGGGCATCCAGCCC. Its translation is CSVTMSGTGGIQP. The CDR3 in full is CSVTMSGTGGIQPQHF.

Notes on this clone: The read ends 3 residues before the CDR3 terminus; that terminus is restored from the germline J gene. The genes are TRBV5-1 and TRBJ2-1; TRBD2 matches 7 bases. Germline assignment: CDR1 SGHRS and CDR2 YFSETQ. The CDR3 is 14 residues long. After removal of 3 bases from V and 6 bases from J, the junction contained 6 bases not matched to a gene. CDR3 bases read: TGCGCCAGCAGCTCCTTACTAGCGTCCAATGAG. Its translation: CASSSLLASNE. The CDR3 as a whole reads CASSSLLASNEQFF. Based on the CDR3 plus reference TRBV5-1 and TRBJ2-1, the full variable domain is KAGVTQTPRYLIKTRGQQVTLSCSPISGHRSVSWYQQTPGQGLQFLFEYFSETQRNKGNFPGRFSGRQFSNSRSEMNVSTLELGDSALYLCASSSLLASNEQFFGPGTRLTVL.

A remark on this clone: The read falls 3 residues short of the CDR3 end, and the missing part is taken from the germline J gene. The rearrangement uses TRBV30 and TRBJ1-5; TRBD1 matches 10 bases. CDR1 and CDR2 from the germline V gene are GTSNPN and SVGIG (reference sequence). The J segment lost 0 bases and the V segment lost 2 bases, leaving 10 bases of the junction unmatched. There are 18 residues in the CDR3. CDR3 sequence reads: CAWSFRDRGINSNQPQHF. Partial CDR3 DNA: TGTGCCTGGAGTTTCCGGGACAGGGGAATTAATAGCAATCAGCCC.

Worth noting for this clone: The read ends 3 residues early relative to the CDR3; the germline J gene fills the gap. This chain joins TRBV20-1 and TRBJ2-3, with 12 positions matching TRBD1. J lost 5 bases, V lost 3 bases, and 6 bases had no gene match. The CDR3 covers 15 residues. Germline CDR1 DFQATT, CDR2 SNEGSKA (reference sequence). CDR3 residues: CSASPGQGAGDTQYF. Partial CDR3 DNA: TGCAGTGCTAGTCCGGGACAGGGGGCAGGAGATACG.

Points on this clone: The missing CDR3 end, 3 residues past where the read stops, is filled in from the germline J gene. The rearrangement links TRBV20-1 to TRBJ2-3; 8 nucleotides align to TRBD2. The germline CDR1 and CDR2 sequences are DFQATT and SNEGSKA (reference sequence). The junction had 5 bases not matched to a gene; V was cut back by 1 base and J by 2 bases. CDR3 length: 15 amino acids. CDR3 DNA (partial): TGCAGTGCTAGAGGTACTAGCGGTAACACAGATACG. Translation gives CSARGTSGNTDT. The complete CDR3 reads CSARGTSGNTDTQYF.

The chain's CDR3 is CASGFGTGDQYF. Incomplete CDR3 DNA: TGTGCCAGCGGCTTCGGGACAGGGGAT. The rearrangement joins TRBV19 to TRBJ2-4, with TRBD1 matching over 10 bases. The read stops 3 residues short of the end of the CDR3; the missing end is completed from the germline J gene. Germline V lookup: CDR1 LNHDA, CDR2 SQIVND (reference sequence). The CDR3 is 12 residues long.

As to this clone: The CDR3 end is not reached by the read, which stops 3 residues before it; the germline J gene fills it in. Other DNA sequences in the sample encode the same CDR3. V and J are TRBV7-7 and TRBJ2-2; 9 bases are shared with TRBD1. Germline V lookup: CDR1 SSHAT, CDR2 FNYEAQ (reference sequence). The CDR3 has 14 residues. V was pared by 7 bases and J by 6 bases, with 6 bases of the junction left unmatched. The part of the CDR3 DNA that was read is TGTGCCAGCAAACTACAGGGGGCCGCCGGGGAG. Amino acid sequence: CASKLQGAAGE. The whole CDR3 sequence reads CASKLQGAAGELFF. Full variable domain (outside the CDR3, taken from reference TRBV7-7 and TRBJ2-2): GAGVSQSPRYKVTKRGQDVTLRCDPISSHATLYWYQQALGQGPEFLTYFNYEAQPDKSGLPSDRFSAERPEGSISTLTIQRTEQRDSAMYRCASKLQGAAGELFFGEGSRLTVL.